Below, 24 T cell receptor beta chains from the same sample are listed, as sequenced in a study of neurological immune-mediated disorders. Stated time point: longitudinal time-point 3. TCRdb reprocessed the 5' RACE reads via MiXCR and lists one record per CDR3 protein. The data hold more than 75,000 distinct CDR3 sequences, with under 4.5% observed a single time. Sequenced input: PBMCs. The receptor set was obtained from a woman aged 60-70 years with multiple sclerosis.

Ten or more counts support this clonotype. The V call is TRBV24-1, the J call TRBJ2-3; no definite D call. Germline CDR1 is KGHDR and CDR2 is SFDVKD. Trimming pared 2 bases from V and 0 bases from J, leaving 2 bases between. The CDR3 totals 13 residues. This CDR3 is CATSDSSTDTQYF. The DNA for the CDR3 is TGTGCCACCAGTGATTCGAGCACAGATACGCAGTATTTT.

This clonotype has a count of ten or more. Sequence at one end of the junction differs from germline and may be a read error. J is TRBJ2-3 and V is TRBV29-1; D remains ambiguous. This CDR3 has 13 residues. The germline V gene encodes CDR1 SQVTM and CDR2 ANQGSEA. The CDR3 DNA is TGCAGCGTCGAAGGAACCCACACAGATACGCAGTATTTT. Amino acids: CSVEGTHTDTQYF.

This clonotype was observed at least ten times. V usage is TRBV3-1 and J usage is TRBJ2-1; D might be TRBD1 (6 bases). CDR3 size: 18 residues. Deletions cut 1 base from V and 1 base from J, with 17 bases between. Germline V CDR1 and CDR2: LGHDT, YNNKEL (reference sequence). The CDR3 region is CASSQAAPGTSSYNEQFF. CDR3 DNA sequence: TGTGCCAGCAGCCAAGCTGCCCCGGGGACATCATCCTACAATGAGCAGTTCTTC.

This clonotype was seen at least ten times. The CDR3 sequence: CAISPQGSSYEQYF. The CDR3 nucleotides are TGTGCCATCTCTCCCCAGGGAAGCTCCTACGAGCAGTACTTC. The chain is built from TRBV10-3 and TRBJ2-7, with TRBD1 as a possible D gene (5 bases). The CDR3 has 14 residues. Trimming took off 8 bases at V and 0 bases at J, with 14 bases between the two ends. CDR1 ENHRY and CDR2 SYGVKD come from the germline V gene.

This clonotype was detected many times. This sequence joins TRBV3-1 and TRBJ1-2, with TRBD1 matching 10 bases. The CDR3 runs 13 residues. After removal of 7 bases from V and 6 bases from J, the junction contained 5 bases not matched to a gene. Germline CDR1 reads LGHDT; CDR2 reads YNNKEL (reference sequence). DNA of the CDR3: TGTGCCAGCAACCGTGGGACAGGGGATGGCTACACCTTC. Translating gives CASNRGTGDGYTF. The full variable domain, in which reference TRBV3-1 and TRBJ1-2 provide the parts outside the CDR3, is DTAVSQTPKYLVTQMGNDKSIKCEQNLGHDTMYWYKQDSKKFLKIMFSYNNKELIINETVPNRFSPKSPDKAHLNLHINSLELGDSAVYFCASNRGTGDGYTFGSGTRLTVV.

This clonotype was seen at least ten times. The genes are TRBV4-2 and TRBJ2-7; 7 nucleotides align to TRBD1. CDR3 length equals 14 residues. Germline CDR1 and CDR2: LGHNA and YNFKEQ. After removal of 1 base from V and 3 bases from J, the junction contained 3 bases not matched to a gene. The CDR3 protein is CASSQAGQRYEQYF. Here the CDR3 DNA reads TGTGCCAGCAGCCAAGCGGGACAGCGCTACGAGCAGTACTTC.

This clonotype showed up many times. The gene calls are TRBV20-1 and TRBJ2-5; D may correspond to TRBD1 or TRBD2 (6 bases each). Trimming cost V 3 bases and J 7 bases, with 12 bases left between them. CDR3 size: 12 residues. Germline lookup yields CDR1 DFQATT and CDR2 SNEGSKA (reference sequence). The CDR3 DNA reads as TGCAGTGCTAGTGGAGGGGGAGGGACCCAGTACTTC. Protein: CSASGGGGTQYF.

This clonotype showed up many times. V usage is TRBV4-1 and J usage is TRBJ2-5; D is possibly TRBD1 (5 bases). V lost 3 bases and J lost 4, with 9 bases in between. The CDR3 totals 13 residues. Germline V CDR1 and CDR2: MGHRA, YSYEKL. Written as DNA, the CDR3 is TGCGCCAGCAGCCATGTAGGGGTAGAGACCCAGTACTTC. Protein sequence: CASSHVGVETQYF.

This clonotype appeared many times. DNA of the CDR3: TGCAGTGCCCGGCCCCGGAGAAACGCCAATCAGCCCCAGCATTTT. This encodes CSARPRRNANQPQHF. The V gene is TRBV20-1, the J gene TRBJ1-5, with D unresolved. The V end lost 6 bases, the J end lost 3 bases, and 18 bases lay between the germline ends. CDR3 size: 15 residues. The germline V gene encodes CDR1 DFQATT and CDR2 SNEGSKA (reference sequence).

This clonotype was recorded many times. This rearrangement joins TRBV5-1 to TRBJ2-1; a possible D gene is TRBD1 (6 bases). The CDR3 covers 15 residues. V was trimmed by 0 bases and J by 8 bases, leaving 15 bases between them. The germline V gene has CDR1 SGHRS and CDR2 YFSETQ. CDR3 sequence reads: CASSLVAGDFYEQFF. The CDR3 DNA is TGCGCCAGCAGCTTGGTGGCAGGGGATTTTTATGAGCAGTTCTTC.

This clonotype was observed many times. This chain uses TRBV5-1 with TRBJ2-3; D not certain. The germline V and J ends were trimmed by 0 bases and 5 bases, with 4 bases remaining between them. This CDR3 spans 12 amino acids. Germline V gives CDR1 SGHRS, CDR2 YFSETQ. CDR3 residues: CASSLELDTQYF. CDR3 coding DNA: TGCGCCAGCAGCTTGGAATTAGATACGCAGTATTTT.

This clonotype was counted at least ten times. The chain employs TRBV25-1 and TRBJ2-7; no definite D call. CDR3 length: 13 residues. The ends were cut back, 10 bases at V and 4 bases at J, with 17 bases in the middle. Germline CDR1 is MGHDK and CDR2 is SYGVNS. The chain's CDR3 is CATLPGELYEQYF. The CDR3, as DNA: TGTGCCACCCTCCCGGGTGAACTTTACGAGCAGTACTTC.

This clonotype was detected ten times or more. This chain joins TRBV20-1 and TRBJ2-7, with 7 bases identical to TRBD1. Trimming at V came to 7 bases and at J to 6 bases, leaving 12 bases not matched to a gene. The CDR3 consists of 13 residues. Looked up from germline, CDR1 is DFQATT and CDR2 is SNEGSKA (reference sequence). CDR3 DNA sequence: TGCAGTGTAACAGACAGGGCTTCAGTCGAGCAGTACTTC. This gives the protein CSVTDRASVEQYF.

This clonotype showed up many times. V is TRBV14 and J is TRBJ2-5, with D perhaps being TRBD1 or TRBD2 (5 bases each). Germline CDR1 is SGHDN and CDR2 is FVKESK. The CDR3 spans 13 residues. Trimming shortened V by 1 base and J by 4 bases, and 7 bases separated the two germline ends. Here the CDR3 reads CASSQVRGETQYF. CDR3 in DNA: TGTGCCAGCAGCCAAGTGAGGGGAGAGACCCAGTACTTC.

This clonotype occurred many times. This chain uses TRBV7-9 with TRBJ2-2; D might be TRBD1 or TRBD2, each matching 6 bases. The CDR3 runs to 15 residues. Trimming pared 2 bases from V and 3 bases from J, leaving 10 bases between. The germline V gene has CDR1 SEHNR and CDR2 FQNEAQ (reference sequence). The CDR3 loop is CASSLQGTHTGELFF. Here the CDR3 DNA reads TGTGCCAGCAGCTTACAGGGGACTCACACCGGGGAGCTGTTTTTT.

This clonotype was picked up many times. The rearrangement joins TRBV20-1 to TRBJ2-3; 9 nucleotides match TRBD2. V was pared by 5 bases and J by 6 bases, with 15 bases of the junction left unmatched. CDR3 size: 16 residues. Germline CDR1 is DFQATT and CDR2 is SNEGSKA (reference sequence). This CDR3 is CSAPPRRGGIGDTQYF. CDR3 bases: TGCAGTGCTCCCCCCAGGCGGGGGGGCATCGGGGATACGCAGTATTTT.

This clonotype was counted ten times or more. The V gene is TRBV12-3 or TRBV12-4, the J gene TRBJ2-1; D is unclear. The CDR3 is made up of 12 amino acids. The V end was cut by 3 bases, the J end by 12 bases, with 12 bases between. The CDR3: CASSLAATAQFF. The CDR3 bases are TGTGCCAGCAGTTTGGCGGCAACCGCGCAGTTCTTC.

The sample holds many counts of this clonotype. The V and J genes are TRBV11-1 and TRBJ2-7; no firm D call. V shed 1 base and J shed 7 bases, with 8 bases lying between them. This CDR3 contains 12 residues. Germline assignment: CDR1 SGHAT and CDR2 FQDESV (reference sequence). CDR3 region: CASSLDTMEQYF. The CDR3 nucleotides read TGTGCCAGCAGCTTAGACACCATGGAGCAGTACTTC.

This clonotype was counted ten times or more. This chain joins TRBV20-1 and TRBJ2-7; 9 positions match TRBD1. CDR1 is DFQATT, CDR2 SNEGSKA, per germline (reference sequence). V shed 3 bases, J shed 4 bases, and the junction held 10 bases outside the gene matches. This CDR3 spans 15 amino acids. CDR3 bases: TGCAGTGCTAGCCCGACAGGGGGAAGAAAGTACGAGCAGTACTTC. Translating it yields CSASPTGGRKYEQYF.

At least ten counts were recorded for this clonotype. The genes are TRBV5-1 and TRBJ2-7, with 9 bases aligning to TRBD1. Trimming at V came to 4 bases and at J to 2 bases, leaving 10 bases not matched to a gene. The CDR3 has 16 residues. The germline gives CDR1 SGHRS, CDR2 YFSETQ. The CDR3 spells CASSDQQGAGPYEQYF. CDR3 DNA sequence: TGCGCCAGCAGCGACCAACAGGGGGCTGGTCCCTACGAGCAGTACTTC. The complete variable domain, with remaining parts taken from reference TRBV5-1 and TRBJ2-7, reads KAGVTQTPRYLIKTRGQQVTLSCSPISGHRSVSWYQQTPGQGLQFLFEYFSETQRNKGNFPGRFSGRQFSNSRSEMNVSTLELGDSALYLCASSDQQGAGPYEQYFGPGTRLTVT.

The sample holds many counts of this clonotype. The gene calls are TRBV10-3 and TRBJ2-6, with a possible D match to TRBD2 (5 bases). Germline-derived CDR1 and CDR2 are ENHRY and SYGVKD. The V and J ends lost 6 bases and 0 bases respectively, with 18 bases between them. The CDR3 runs to 18 residues. CDR3 protein: CAISRTSTPRSGANVLTF. CDR3 sequence (DNA): TGTGCCATCAGCAGGACTTCTACCCCTCGCTCTGGGGCCAACGTCCTGACTTTC.

Ten or more counts support this clonotype. The rearrangement uses TRBV6-5 and TRBJ1-2, with a weak D call TRBD1 (6 bases). The CDR3 extends over 15 amino acids. Trimming took 7 bases from V and 5 from J, leaving 20 bases between them. The V gene's germline CDR1 is MNHEY and CDR2 SVGAGI. The CDR3 sequence: CASKALKQGWYGYTF. The CDR3 DNA sequence: TGTGCCAGCAAAGCCCTAAAACAGGGTTGGTATGGCTACACCTTC.

This clonotype has ten or more counts. The chain recombines TRBV12-3 or TRBV12-4 with TRBJ1-5, with D hard to call. The CDR3 runs 15 residues. V lost 9 bases, J lost 0 bases, and 15 bases lay in between. CDR3 sequence reads: CASQKGGDSNQPQHF. CDR3 coding DNA: TGTGCCAGTCAGAAGGGAGGAGATAGCAATCAGCCCCAGCATTTT.

The V and J genes are TRBV10-3 and TRBJ1-1, with D maybe TRBD1 (6 bases). Germline V gives CDR1 ENHRY, CDR2 SYGVKD. Trimming removed 0 bases at V and 5 bases at J, with 13 bases between. This CDR3 is built from 15 residues. The CDR3 DNA sequence: TGTGCCATCAGTGAGTCCAAACAGGGTCGAACTGAAGCTTTCTTT. This translates into CAISESKQGRTEAFF.